What follows is one T cell receptor beta chain and its context. These data are taken from a study of T cells in Graves' hyperthyroidism and ophthalmopathy. Hyperthyroidism in the patients, aged 18 to 65, was newly diagnosed and under 2 months in duration. Each diagnosis was grounded in clinical symptoms, serum thyroxine and TRAb, thyroid ultrasound, and orbital computed tomography. Fresh peripheral blood, 10 ml, yielded the PBMCs. Amplified regions were TCR beta CDR3 sequences from RNA transcripts. Using the HTBI primer set, a first-round RT-PCR was run on the TCR CDR3. TCRdb recomputed calls from the multiplex PCR reads with MiXCR, one row per CDR3 protein. The sample includes about 760,000 distinct CDR3 sequences, about a third of them seen just once. The CDR3 sequence is 14 residues long. CDR1 is DFQATT and CDR2 is SNEGSKA in the germline V gene (reference sequence). With 5 bases clipped from V and 6 bases from J, the junction kept 9 bases outside the gene matches.

The chain links TRBV20-1 to TRBJ2-2, with 7 bases matching TRBD2. Sequenced sample: blood. The TCR comes from a woman in her thirties or forties with Graves' hyperthyroidism. In DNA form, the CDR3 reads TGCAGTGCTCCGCTAGCGGAGGGCCCCGGGGAGCTGTTTTTT. Its protein is CSAPLAEGPGELFF.